This TCR beta chain comes out of a study of blood T cell repertoires in COVID-19. Overall study context: Sources were T cells, B-cell-depleted T cells, or PBMCs; the material itself was cDNA or gDNA.

Clones were sequenced by immunoSEQ multiplex PCR, and TCRdb holds only the in-frame ones, with some missing. The sample records roughly 110,000 clones, approximately 88% being singletons. This CDR3 region has 15 residues. In germline, CDR1 is MNHEY, CDR2 SVGAGI. J lost 8 bases, V lost 6 bases, and 9 bases had no gene match. The clonotype comes from a man in his fifties with active or convalescent COVID-19. The sequenced material came from peripheral blood. The chain couples TRBV6-5 to TRBJ1-4; 10 nucleotides align to TRBD1. The CDR3 DNA sequence: TGTGCCAGCAGGACCCGACAGGGGGCAGGGGAAAAACTGTTTTTT. This sequence encodes CASRTRQGAGEKLFF.